These T cell receptor beta chains were read from a single sample in a study of blood T cells in healthy people across ages. TCRdb processed the 5' RACE reads anew with MiXCR; each CDR3 protein has one entry. The table includes 1.5 million to 2 million distinct CDR3 sequences, roughly 49% detected once. Material for sequencing was blood. The receptors originated from a middle-aged woman in good health. Both conserved end residues are part of each CDR3. A D gene is named only where the DNA matches it firmly. Size values are once, few and many counts, or a class for expanded clones, and some rows have none.

CDR3: CASSYSAPSGGIHEQFF
DNA: TGTGCCAGCAGTTACTCCGCGCCTAGCGGGGGGATCCATGAGCAGTTCTTC
J: TRBJ2-1
size: few
D: TRBD2
length: 17
V: TRBV6-6

CDR3: CSARVRTGLAGEQYF
DNA: TGCAGTGCTAGAGTTCGGACGGGACTAGCGGGCGAGCAGTACTTC
J: TRBJ2-7
size: NA
D: TRBD2
length: 15
V: TRBV20-1

CDR3: CASSLGTGQTLYEQYF
DNA: TGTGCCAGCAGCTTAGGAACGGGACAGACTCTCTACGAGCAGTACTTC
J: TRBJ2-7
size: NA
D: TRBD1
length: 16
V: TRBV13

CDR3: CASSSQGGPYIQYF
DNA: TGTGCCAGCAGCTCTCAGGGGGGGCCTTACATTCAGTACTTC
J: TRBJ2-4
size: NA
D: NA
length: 14
V: TRBV5-6

CDR3: CASSEEGGSRGEQYF
DNA: TGTGCCAGCAGTGAAGAGGGGGGGAGTAGGGGCGAGCAGTACTTC
J: TRBJ2-7
size: once
D: NA
length: 15
V: TRBV6-1

CDR3: CASSLAGEDRYF
DNA: TGTGCCAGCAGCTTGGCCGGGGAGGATCGGTACTTC
J: TRBJ2-5
size: once
D: NA
length: 12
V: TRBV5-5

CDR3: CASSQGFEGYHEQFF
DNA: TGTGCCAGCAGCCAAGGCTTCGAAGGTTACCATGAGCAGTTCTTC
J: TRBJ2-1
size: few
D: NA
length: 15
V: TRBV4-2

CDR3: CASNYSRQGPYEQYF
DNA: TGTGCCAGCAATTACTCAAGGCAGGGGCCCTACGAGCAGTACTTC
J: TRBJ2-7
size: NA
D: NA
length: 15
V: TRBV6-5

CDR3: CSAEGAFGEQFF
DNA: TGCAGTGCCGAGGGGGCCTTTGGTGAGCAGTTCTTC
J: TRBJ2-1
size: few
D: TRBD1
length: 12
V: TRBV20-1

CDR3: CASSPGQGPSEQYF
DNA: TGTGCCAGCAGCCCCGGGCAGGGGCCGAGCGAGCAGTACTTC
J: TRBJ2-7
size: once
D: NA
length: 14
V: TRBV13

CDR3: CSGTSGAEQYF
DNA: TGCAGTGGTACTAGCGGGGCCGAGCAGTACTTC
J: TRBJ2-7
size: NA
D: TRBD2
length: 11
V: TRBV20-1

CDR3: CASSAAGGNEQFF
DNA: TGCGCCAGCAGCGCTGCGGGGGGCAATGAGCAGTTCTTC
J: TRBJ2-1
size: NA
D: TRBD2
length: 13
V: TRBV5-1

CDR3: CASSQDPTGWQETQYF
DNA: TGCGCCAGCAGCCAAGACCCGACAGGGTGGCAAGAGACCCAGTACTTC
J: TRBJ2-5
size: once
D: TRBD1
length: 16
V: TRBV4-1

CDR3: CASSRDRVGEQYF
DNA: TGCGCCAGCAGCAGGGACAGGGTCGGGGAGCAGTACTTC
J: TRBJ2-7
size: many
D: TRBD1
length: 13
V: TRBV7-2

CDR3: CSARDTRAYEQYF
DNA: TGCAGTGCTAGAGATACCCGGGCCTACGAGCAGTACTTC
J: TRBJ2-7
size: NA
D: NA
length: 13
V: TRBV20-1

CDR3: CSARLWGVGNTDTQYF
DNA: TGCAGTGCTAGATTATGGGGGGTCGGGAACACAGATACGCAGTATTTT
J: TRBJ2-3
size: NA
D: NA
length: 16
V: TRBV20-1